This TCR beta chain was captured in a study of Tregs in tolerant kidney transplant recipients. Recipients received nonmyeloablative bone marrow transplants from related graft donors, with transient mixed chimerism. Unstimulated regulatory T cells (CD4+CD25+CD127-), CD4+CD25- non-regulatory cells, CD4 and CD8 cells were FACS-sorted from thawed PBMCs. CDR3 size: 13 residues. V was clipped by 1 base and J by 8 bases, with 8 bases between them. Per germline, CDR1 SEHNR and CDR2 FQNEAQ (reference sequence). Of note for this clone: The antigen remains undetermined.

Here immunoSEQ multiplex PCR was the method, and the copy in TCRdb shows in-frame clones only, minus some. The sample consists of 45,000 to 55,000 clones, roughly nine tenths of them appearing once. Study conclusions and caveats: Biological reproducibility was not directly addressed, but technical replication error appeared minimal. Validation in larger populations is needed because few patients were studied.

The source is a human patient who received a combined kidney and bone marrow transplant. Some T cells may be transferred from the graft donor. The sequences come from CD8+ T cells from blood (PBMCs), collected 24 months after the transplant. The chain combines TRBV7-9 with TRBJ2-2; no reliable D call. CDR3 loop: CASSLGARGELFF. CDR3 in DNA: TGTGCCAGCAGCTTAGGTGCCAGGGGGGAGCTGTTTTTT.